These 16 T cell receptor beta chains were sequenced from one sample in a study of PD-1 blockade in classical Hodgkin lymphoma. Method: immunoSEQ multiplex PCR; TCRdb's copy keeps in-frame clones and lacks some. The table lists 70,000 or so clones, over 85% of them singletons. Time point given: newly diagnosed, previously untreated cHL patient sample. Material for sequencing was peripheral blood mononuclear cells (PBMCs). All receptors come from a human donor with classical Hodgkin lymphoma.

The CDR3 sequence: CASRQAYNEQFF. The CDR3 nucleotides are TGCGCCAGTAGACAGGCTTACAATGAGCAGTTCTTC. V usage is TRBV5-1 and J usage is TRBJ2-1, with D perhaps matching TRBD1 (6 bases). With 8 bases removed from V and 4 bases from J, the gap between germline ends came to 10 bases. Germline V gives CDR1 SGHRS, CDR2 YFSETQ. CDR3 size: 12 residues.

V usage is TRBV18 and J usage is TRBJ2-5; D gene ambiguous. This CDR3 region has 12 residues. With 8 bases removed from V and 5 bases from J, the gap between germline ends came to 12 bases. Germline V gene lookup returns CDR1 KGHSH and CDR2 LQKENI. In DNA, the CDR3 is TGTGCCAGCCAATTCTCGGGTGAGACCCAGTACTTC. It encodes CASQFSGETQYF.

The CDR3 reads CASSDGSLAGKETQYF. In nucleotides, the CDR3 is TGTGCCAGCAGTGACGGGTCACTAGCGGGGAAAGAGACCCAGTACTTC. V gene TRBV2 combines with J gene TRBJ2-5; TRBD2 aligns across 10 bases. The germline gives CDR1 SNHLY, CDR2 FYNNEI. The CDR3 has 16 amino acids. Unmatched junction bases numbered 7, after V lost 3 bases and J lost 3 bases.

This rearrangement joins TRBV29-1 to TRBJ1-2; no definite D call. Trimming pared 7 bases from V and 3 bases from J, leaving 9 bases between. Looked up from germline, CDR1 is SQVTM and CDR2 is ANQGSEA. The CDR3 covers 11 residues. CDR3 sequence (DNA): TGCAGCGCGGGGAGTTACTATGGCTACACCTTC. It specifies CSAGSYYGYTF.

CDR3 loop: CASSERDRAREQYF. CDR3 DNA sequence: TGTGCCAGCAGTGAGCGGGACAGGGCTCGGGAGCAGTACTTC. The rearrangement links TRBV6-1 to TRBJ2-7; TRBD1 aligns across 9 bases. The germline CDR1 and CDR2 sequences are MNHNS and SASEGT. Trimming cost V 3 bases and J 7 bases; bases outside gene matches: 7. The CDR3 loop spans 14 amino acids.

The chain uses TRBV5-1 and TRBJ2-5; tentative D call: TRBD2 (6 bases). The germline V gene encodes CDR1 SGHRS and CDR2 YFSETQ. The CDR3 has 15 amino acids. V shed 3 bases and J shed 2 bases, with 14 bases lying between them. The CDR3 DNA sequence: TGCGCCAGCAGCTCCGACCTCGGGAGTCAAGAGACCCAGTACTTC. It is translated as CASSSDLGSQETQYF.

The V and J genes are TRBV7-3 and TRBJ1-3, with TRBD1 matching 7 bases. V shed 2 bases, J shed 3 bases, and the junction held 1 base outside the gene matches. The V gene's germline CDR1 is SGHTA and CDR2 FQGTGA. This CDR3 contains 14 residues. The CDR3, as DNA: TGTGCCAGCAGCTTACAGGGGGGTGGAAACACCATATATTTT. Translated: CASSLQGGGNTIYF.

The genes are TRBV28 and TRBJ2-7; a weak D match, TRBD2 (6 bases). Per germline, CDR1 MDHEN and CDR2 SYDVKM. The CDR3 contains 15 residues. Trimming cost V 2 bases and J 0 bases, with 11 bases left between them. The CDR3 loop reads CASSLGRGSSYEQYF. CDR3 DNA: TGTGCCAGCAGTTTAGGGCGGGGAAGCTCCTACGAGCAGTACTTC.

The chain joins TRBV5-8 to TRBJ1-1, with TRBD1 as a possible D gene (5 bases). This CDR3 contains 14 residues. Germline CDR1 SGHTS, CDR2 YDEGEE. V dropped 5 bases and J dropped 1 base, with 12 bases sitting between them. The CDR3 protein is CASRVHRGNTEAFF. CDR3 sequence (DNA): TGTGCCAGCAGGGTCCATAGGGGGAACACTGAAGCTTTCTTT. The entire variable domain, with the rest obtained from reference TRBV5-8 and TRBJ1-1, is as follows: EAGVTQSPTHLIKTRGQQATLRCSPISGHTSVYWYQQALGLGLQFLLWYDEGEERNRGNFPPRFSGRQFPNYSSELNVNALELEDSALYLCASRVHRGNTEAFFGQGTRLTVV.

The CDR3 DNA reads as TGTGCCAGCAGCGTTGGAAACCGGGGGGTATACGGCTACACCTTC. Its translation is CASSVGNRGVYGYTF. This chain connects TRBV9 to TRBJ1-2, with D possibly TRBD1 on 5 matching bases. Germline V CDR1 and CDR2: SGDLS, YYNGEE. The V end was cut by 2 bases, the J end by 8 bases, with 19 bases between. This CDR3 is 15 amino acids long.

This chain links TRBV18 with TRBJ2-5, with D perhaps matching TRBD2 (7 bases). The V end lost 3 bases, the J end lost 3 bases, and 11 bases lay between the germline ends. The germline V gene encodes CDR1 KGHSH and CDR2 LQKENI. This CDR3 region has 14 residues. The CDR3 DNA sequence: TGTGCCAGCTCACCCGCGGGGGCGAAAGAGACCCAGTACTTC. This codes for CASSPAGAKETQYF.

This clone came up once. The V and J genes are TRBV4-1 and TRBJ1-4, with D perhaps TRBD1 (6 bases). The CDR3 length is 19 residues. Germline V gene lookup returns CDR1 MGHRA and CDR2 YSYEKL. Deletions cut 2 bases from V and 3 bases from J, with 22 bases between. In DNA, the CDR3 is TGCGCCAGCAGCCAACCCGGGACAACCTCTTGGGAGGCTAATGAAAAACTGTTTTTT. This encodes CASSQPGTTSWEANEKLFF.

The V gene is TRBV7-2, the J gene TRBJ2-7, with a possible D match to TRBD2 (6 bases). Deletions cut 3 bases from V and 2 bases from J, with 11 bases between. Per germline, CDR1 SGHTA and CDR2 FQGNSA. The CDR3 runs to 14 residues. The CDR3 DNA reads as TGTGCCAGCAGCTTCGGACTAAACACCTACGAGCAGTACTTC. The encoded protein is CASSFGLNTYEQYF. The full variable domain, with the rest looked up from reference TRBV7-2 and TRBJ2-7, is GAGVSQSPSNKVTEKGKDVELRCDPISGHTALYWYRQSLGQGLEFLIYFQGNSAPDKSGLPSDRFSAERTGGSVSTLTIQRTQQEDSAVYLCASSFGLNTYEQYFGPGTRLTVT.

CDR3 in amino acids: CASRPGRMNTEAFF. DNA for the CDR3: TGTGCCAGCAGGCCGGGACGTATGAACACTGAAGCTTTCTTT. The rearrangement joins TRBV6-6 to TRBJ1-1; possible D gene TRBD1, 5 bases. This CDR3 is 14 amino acids long. Germline loops: CDR1 MNHNY, CDR2 SVGAGI (reference sequence). V was shortened by 6 bases and J by 0 bases, with 11 bases between the two germline ends.

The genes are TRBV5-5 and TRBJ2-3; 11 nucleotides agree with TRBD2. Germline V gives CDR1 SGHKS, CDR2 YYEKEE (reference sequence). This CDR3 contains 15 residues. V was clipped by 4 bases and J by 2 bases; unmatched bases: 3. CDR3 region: CASSVAGGATDTQYF. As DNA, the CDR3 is TGTGCCAGCAGCGTAGCGGGGGGGGCCACAGATACGCAGTATTTT.

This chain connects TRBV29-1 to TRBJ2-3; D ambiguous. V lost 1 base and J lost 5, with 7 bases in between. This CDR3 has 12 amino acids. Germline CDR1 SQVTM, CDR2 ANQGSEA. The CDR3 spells CSVEGALDTQYF. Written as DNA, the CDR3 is TGCAGCGTTGAAGGCGCCTTAGATACGCAGTATTTT.